The 29 T cell receptor beta chains below were found in one sample sequenced in a study of blood T cell repertoires in COVID-19. Libraries were prepared by immunoSEQ multiplex PCR; TCRdb keeps only in-frame clonotypes and omits some of them. The sample has approximately 230,000 clones, around four fifths seen once. Input material: PBMCs or T cells enriched from blood (not recorded which). These receptors all stem from a man between 40 and 49 years old who had recovered from COVID-19.

The chain carries TRBV19 and TRBJ2-2; D is unclear. The CDR3 totals 14 residues. CDR1 and CDR2 (germline): LNHDA, SQIVND (reference sequence). V gave up 1 base and J gave up 1 base, with 4 bases separating them. CDR3 sequence (DNA): TGTGCCAGTAGTATAGGCAGGAACACCGGGGAGCTGTTTTTT. Translation: CASSIGRNTGELFF.

The rearrangement joins TRBV5-1 to TRBJ2-3, with TRBD2 identical over 11 bases. With V trimmed by 3 bases and J by 8 bases, 2 bases remained unmatched. This CDR3 contains 13 residues. Per the germline V gene, CDR1 is SGHRS and CDR2 is YFSETQ. CDR3 in amino acids: CASSSGLAVTQYF. CDR3 sequence (DNA): TGCGCCAGCAGCTCGGGACTAGCGGTTACGCAGTATTTT.

The chain's CDR3 is CASSLGARVYNTEAFF. CDR3 in DNA: TGCGCCAGCAGCTTAGGGGCGCGCGTATATAACACTGAAGCTTTCTTT. V gene TRBV5-1 combines with J gene TRBJ1-1; the D gene is possibly TRBD1 (5 bases). This CDR3 spans 16 amino acids. Germline lookup yields CDR1 SGHRS and CDR2 YFSETQ. V gave up 2 bases and J gave up 2 bases, with 16 bases separating them.

This chain links TRBV15 with TRBJ1-5; TRBD1 aligns across 7 bases. V was clipped by 5 bases and J by 6 bases; unmatched bases: 10. CDR3 length: 15 amino acids. The germline V gene has CDR1 LNHNV and CDR2 YYDKDF (reference sequence). The CDR3 DNA follows: TGTGCCACCAGCCTGGGTACAGGGGACCGTCAGCCCCAGCATTTT. This gives the protein CATSLGTGDRQPQHF. Drawing the rest from reference TRBV15 and TRBJ1-5, the complete variable domain is DAMVIQNPRYQVTQFGKPVTLSCSQTLNHNVMYWYQQKSSQAPKLLFHYYDKDFNNEADTPDNFQSRRPNTSFCFLDIRSPGLGDTAMYLCATSLGTGDRQPQHFGDGTRLSIL.

The CDR3 here is CASSTGQGQTDTQYF. The CDR3 DNA is TGTGCCAGCAGTACCGGACAGGGTCAAACAGATACGCAGTATTTT. The gene calls are TRBV6-5 and TRBJ2-3; 8 nucleotides line up with TRBD1. The length of the CDR3 is 15 residues. Germline V gives CDR1 MNHEY, CDR2 SVGAGI. The V and J ends lost 5 bases and 3 bases, in that order; junction bases with no gene match: 7.

V is TRBV4-2 and J is TRBJ2-1, with 10 bases aligning to TRBD2. V shed 2 bases and J 14 bases; nucleotides not matched to a gene: 6. Germline CDR1 reads LGHNA; CDR2 reads YNFKEQ. The CDR3 is 13 residues long. CDR3 in DNA: TGTGCCAGCAGCCAATTCACCGGGACTAGCGAGTTCTTC. Translating gives CASSQFTGTSEFF.

The V gene is TRBV11-2, the J gene TRBJ2-7, with D perhaps matching TRBD2 (5 bases). The CDR3 runs 15 residues. Per germline, CDR1 SGHAT and CDR2 FQNNGV. V was shortened by 6 bases and J by 6 bases, with 21 bases between the two germline ends. CDR3 region: CASRHLRAWSSEQYF. CDR3 sequence (DNA): TGTGCCAGCAGGCATCTGAGGGCCTGGTCGAGCGAGCAGTACTTC.

The rearrangement uses TRBV19 and TRBJ2-3; 10 bases fit TRBD2. The CDR3 is 15 residues long. The ends lost 4 bases at V and 5 bases at J; junction bases unmatched: 6. Germline loops: CDR1 LNHDA, CDR2 SQIVND (reference sequence). The CDR3 DNA is TGTGCCAGTAGTACCGACCGACTAGCGGGAGATACGCAGTATTTT. This sequence encodes CASSTDRLAGDTQYF. The full variable domain, rest sourced from reference TRBV19 and TRBJ2-3, is DGGITQSPKYLFRKEGQNVTLSCEQNLNHDAMYWYRQDPGQGLRLIYYSQIVNDFQKGDIAEGYSVSREKKESFPLTVTSAQKNPTAFYLCASSTDRLAGDTQYFGPGTRLTVL.

V usage is TRBV10-2 and J usage is TRBJ2-1; the D gene is possibly TRBD2 (5 bases). The V end was cut by 3 bases, the J end by 2 bases, with 11 bases between. There are 15 residues in the CDR3. Germline values: CDR1 WSHSY, CDR2 SAAADI. Here the CDR3 DNA reads TGCGCCAGCAGTGATTTGAGGGCTACCTACAATGAGCAGTTCTTC. Translated: CASSDLRATYNEQFF.

This clone was counted between two and nine times. V usage is TRBV5-1 and J usage is TRBJ1-1, with D perhaps TRBD1 (6 bases). CDR3 size: 13 residues. The V end was cut by 7 bases, the J end by 7 bases, with 17 bases between. In germline, CDR1 is SGHRS, CDR2 YFSETQ. The CDR3 reads CASGQMGPGEAFF. The DNA of the CDR3 is TGCGCCAGCGGACAGATGGGGCCAGGTGAAGCTTTCTTT.

The V call is TRBV4-1, the J call TRBJ1-6; TRBD1 matches at 7 bases. The V gene's germline CDR1 is MGHRA and CDR2 YSYEKL. J lost 8 bases, V lost 0 bases, and 7 bases had no gene match. The CDR3 is 16 amino acids. Written as DNA, the CDR3 is TGCGCCAGCAGCCAAGACGGACAGGCCGCCCATTCACCCCTCCACTTT. Encoded protein: CASSQDGQAAHSPLHF.

The gene calls are TRBV24-1 and TRBJ1-4; 9 positions match TRBD1. Germline V gene data show CDR1 as KGHDR and CDR2 as SFDVKD. The ends lost 3 bases at V and 6 bases at J; junction bases unmatched: 4. The CDR3 contains 15 residues. The chain's CDR3 is CATSDPGQGDEKLFF. The CDR3 nucleotides are TGTGCCACCAGTGATCCGGGACAGGGTGATGAAAAACTGTTTTTT.

CDR3 loop: CASSPQGLAGGTDTQYF. The CDR3 DNA follows: TGTGCCAGCAGTCCACAAGGACTAGCGGGGGGCACAGATACGCAGTATTTT. This chain links TRBV28 with TRBJ2-3, with TRBD2 matching over 13 bases. Germline values: CDR1 MDHEN, CDR2 SYDVKM. CDR3 size: 17 residues. After removal of 5 bases from V and 1 base from J, the junction contained 6 bases not matched to a gene.

The chain is built from TRBV9 and TRBJ2-1; TRBD1 agrees at 11 bases. CDR1 and CDR2 (germline): SGDLS, YYNGEE. J lost 8 bases, V lost 2 bases, and 6 bases had no gene match. This CDR3 comprises 15 residues. For the CDR3, the DNA is TGTGCCAGCAGCGTTGGACAGGGGGCAAGGGATGAGCAGTTCTTC. Translation gives CASSVGQGARDEQFF.

V and J are TRBV5-5 and TRBJ2-7; possible D gene TRBD2, 7 bases. The CDR3 is 13 amino acids. From germline, CDR1 is SGHKS and CDR2 YYEKEE (reference sequence). Between the trimmed V and J ends, which lost 6 bases and 7 bases, there was a span of 17 bases. The CDR3 coding sequence is TGTGCCAGCACATACCGGGGGGCTCGGGAGCAGTACTTC. Translation gives CASTYRGAREQYF.

The chain uses TRBV16 and TRBJ1-2; the D gene is possibly TRBD1 (6 bases). Germline values: CDR1 KGHSY, CDR2 FQNENV. The CDR3 has 13 amino acids. Between the trimmed V and J ends, which lost 4 bases and 4 bases, there was a span of 10 bases. The CDR3 is CASSPGQIYGYTF. The CDR3, as DNA: TGTGCCAGCAGCCCCGGACAGATCTATGGCTACACCTTC.

The V gene is TRBV5-4, the J gene TRBJ2-7, with 11 bases that match TRBD2. Germline CDR1 and CDR2: SGHNT and YYREEE (reference sequence). Germline trimming cut 4 bases from V and 5 bases from J; bases unmatched to any gene: 23. CDR3 length: 20 residues. The CDR3 region is CASSPGGSGNSGRALHEQYF. The CDR3 DNA sequence: TGTGCCAGCAGCCCCGGCGGGAGCGGTAATAGCGGGAGGGCCCTACACGAGCAGTACTTC.

The rearrangement joins TRBV5-4 to TRBJ2-7; 15 nucleotides align to TRBD2. This CDR3 contains 15 residues. With 3 bases clipped from V and 2 bases from J, the junction kept 0 bases outside the gene matches. Per germline, CDR1 SGHNT and CDR2 YYREEE (reference sequence). The CDR3 loop reads CASSWTSGGAYEQYF. As DNA, the CDR3 is TGTGCCAGCAGCTGGACTAGCGGGGGGGCCTACGAGCAGTACTTC.

This chain joins TRBV2 and TRBJ1-1, with D unclear. The V end lost 4 bases, the J end lost 0 bases, and 6 bases lay between the germline ends. The CDR3 runs 13 residues. The germline CDR1 and CDR2 sequences are SNHLY and FYNNEI. The CDR3 loop is CASSGSMNTEAFF. Here the CDR3 DNA reads TGTGCCAGCAGTGGTAGTATGAACACTGAAGCTTTCTTT.

The chain couples TRBV25-1 to TRBJ2-7; 7 bases agree with TRBD2. The CDR3 consists of 13 residues. With V trimmed by 4 bases and J by 2 bases, 2 bases remained unmatched. Per the germline V gene, CDR1 is MGHDK and CDR2 is SYGVNS. The CDR3 sequence is CASSAGGTYEQYF. CDR3 DNA sequence: TGTGCCAGCAGTGCCGGGGGGACCTACGAGCAGTACTTC.

A word on this clone: In the same sample, other DNA sequences code for this CDR3. The chain is built from TRBV30 and TRBJ1-6; TRBD1 is a possible D gene (5 bases). V was shortened by 0 bases and J by 10 bases, with 13 bases between the two germline ends. The V gene's germline CDR1 is GTSNPN and CDR2 SVGIG (reference sequence). CDR3 size: 14 residues. The CDR3 region is CAWSVSGGGSPLHF. The CDR3 DNA reads TGTGCCTGGAGTGTTTCCGGGGGGGGATCACCCCTCCACTTT.

The chain has TRBV11-2 and TRBJ2-1; the match to TRBD2 covers 8 bases. Germline CDR1 reads SGHAT; CDR2 reads FQNNGV. This CDR3 is built from 15 residues. Trimming at V came to 1 base and at J to 6 bases, leaving 5 bases not matched to a gene. CDR3 region: CASSLAGREANEQFF. CDR3 DNA: TGTGCCAGCAGCTTAGCTGGGCGGGAGGCCAATGAGCAGTTCTTC.

This chain uses TRBV9 with TRBJ2-3, with 8 bases fitting TRBD2. The trim removed 3 bases at V and 5 bases at J, leaving 5 bases unmatched. CDR1 is SGDLS and CDR2 is YYNGEE in the germline V gene. The CDR3 contains 14 residues. DNA for the CDR3: TGTGCCAGCAGCGGACGGGAGGGCCGAGATACGCAGTATTTT. It encodes CASSGREGRDTQYF. The complete variable domain, with remaining parts taken from reference TRBV9 and TRBJ2-3, reads DSGVTQTPKHLITATGQRVTLRCSPRSGDLSVYWYQQSLDQGLQFLIQYYNGEERAKGNILERFSAQQFPDLHSELNLSSLELGDSALYFCASSGREGRDTQYFGPGTRLTVL.

The chain joins TRBV7-9 to TRBJ2-7; 7 positions match TRBD1. The V gene's germline CDR1 is SEHNR and CDR2 FQNEAQ (reference sequence). The CDR3 loop spans 15 amino acids. J lost 2 bases, V lost 4 bases, and 8 bases had no gene match. The CDR3 protein is CASSWWDRTTYEQYF. The DNA for the CDR3 is TGTGCCAGCAGCTGGTGGGACAGAACGACCTACGAGCAGTACTTC.

The CDR3 coding sequence is TGCGCCAGCAGCGAGGGTCCGGGAGCCGAGCAGTACTTC. Amino acid sequence: CASSEGPGAEQYF. The V gene is TRBV5-1, the J gene TRBJ2-7, with D perhaps TRBD2 (6 bases). Trimming cost V 4 bases and J 6 bases, with 14 bases left between them. Germline-derived CDR1 and CDR2 are SGHRS and YFSETQ. The CDR3 contains 13 residues.

The CDR3 region is CASSQDYQKSSYEQYF. The CDR3 DNA reads as TGTGCCAGCAGCCAAGATTACCAGAAAAGCTCCTACGAGCAGTACTTC. V usage is TRBV3-1 (or the pseudogene TRBV3-2) and J usage is TRBJ2-7; no definite D call. V was shortened by 0 bases and J by 0 bases, with 12 bases between the two germline ends. Germline CDR1 and CDR2: LGHDT and YNNKEL (reference sequence). The CDR3 totals 16 residues.

This rearrangement joins TRBV28 to TRBJ1-1; D perhaps matches TRBD1 (5 bases). V gave up 2 bases and J gave up 1 base, with 8 bases separating them. This CDR3 is 14 amino acids long. Germline assignment: CDR1 MDHEN and CDR2 SYDVKM. DNA for the CDR3: TGTGCCAGCAGTTTAGGGGGAGGGAACACTGAAGCTTTCTTT. Protein sequence: CASSLGGGNTEAFF.

This chain uses TRBV5-1 with TRBJ2-7, with 7 positions matching TRBD2. Germline CDR1 SGHRS, CDR2 YFSETQ. After removal of 4 bases from V and 6 bases from J, the junction contained 16 bases not matched to a gene. The length of the CDR3 is 16 residues. The CDR3 DNA sequence: TGCGCCAGCAGCCGTGGGCGGGAGAGTAAAGCGGGCGAGCAGTACTTC. It is translated as CASSRGRESKAGEQYF.

The V call is TRBV5-1, the J call TRBJ1-1; 7 positions agree with TRBD1. The CDR3 loop spans 17 amino acids. The V gene end was trimmed by 6 bases and the J gene end by 4 bases; junction bases not matched to a gene: 18. Germline-derived CDR1 and CDR2 are SGHRS and YFSETQ. The CDR3 region is CASTTTPGQVVSTEAFF. In DNA form, the CDR3 reads TGCGCCAGCACCACAACCCCTGGACAGGTAGTTTCCACTGAAGCTTTCTTT.